One sample yielded the 5 T cell receptor beta chains listed below, sequenced in a study of T cell changes during pregnancy in multiple sclerosis. TCRdb's copy holds only in-frame clones and misses some; the assay was immunoSEQ multiplex PCR. The sample shows roughly 40,000 clones, 75% to 95% of them seen only once. The sequencing used CD4+ T cells from peripheral blood mononuclear cells, collected in the third trimester of pregnancy. The source is a female donor with multiple sclerosis, enrolled in a pregnancy study.

The rearrangement uses TRBV27 and TRBJ1-4, with D unclear. With 5 bases removed from V and 0 bases from J, the gap between germline ends came to 7 bases. The CDR3 runs 14 residues. Germline CDR1 MNHEY, CDR2 SMNVEV (reference sequence). The CDR3 loop reads CASSPIATNEKLFF. CDR3 in DNA: TGTGCCAGCAGTCCGATAGCAACTAATGAAAAACTGTTTTTT.

The V and J genes are TRBV5-6 and TRBJ2-5, with D tentatively TRBD2 (6 bases). The V and J ends lost 7 bases and 4 bases respectively, with 14 bases between them. Germline CDR1 and CDR2: SGHDT and YYEEEE. This CDR3 has 13 residues. The CDR3 DNA reads as TGTGCCAGCGGGATCGGGAGAAGAGAGACCCAGTACTTC. Protein sequence: CASGIGRRETQYF.

The chain uses TRBV7-2 and TRBJ2-4; 12 bases align to TRBD1. The CDR3 totals 18 residues. Germline values: CDR1 SGHTA, CDR2 FQGNSA. The trim removed 4 bases at V and 2 bases at J, leaving 9 bases unmatched. Here the CDR3 reads CASSSGDRGHFTKNIQYF. CDR3 coding DNA: TGTGCCAGCAGCTCCGGGGACAGGGGGCACTTTACCAAAAACATTCAGTACTTC. The entire variable domain, with the rest obtained from reference TRBV7-2 and TRBJ2-4, is as follows: GAGVSQSPSNKVTEKGKDVELRCDPISGHTALYWYRQSLGQGLEFLIYFQGNSAPDKSGLPSDRFSAERTGGSVSTLTIQRTQQEDSAVYLCASSSGDRGHFTKNIQYFGAGTRLSVL.

The chain carries TRBV12-5 and TRBJ2-7; 9 nucleotides match TRBD1. From germline, CDR1 is LGHNT and CDR2 FRNRAP. CDR3 length equals 16 residues. The J segment lost 0 bases and the V segment lost 4 bases, leaving 7 bases of the junction unmatched. As DNA, the CDR3 is TGTGCTAGTGGTTCGCCGGGGACAGGGTACTCCTACGAGCAGTACTTC. It translates to CASGSPGTGYSYEQYF.

This chain uses TRBV6-6 with TRBJ2-1, with D possibly matching TRBD2 (5 bases). CDR3 size: 15 residues. CDR1 and CDR2 from the germline V gene are MNHNY and SVGAGI (reference sequence). Trimming removed 7 bases from V and 0 bases from J, with 13 bases in between. The CDR3 reads CASTQTGNSYNEQFF. In DNA form, the CDR3 reads TGTGCCAGCACCCAAACCGGGAACTCCTACAATGAGCAGTTCTTC.